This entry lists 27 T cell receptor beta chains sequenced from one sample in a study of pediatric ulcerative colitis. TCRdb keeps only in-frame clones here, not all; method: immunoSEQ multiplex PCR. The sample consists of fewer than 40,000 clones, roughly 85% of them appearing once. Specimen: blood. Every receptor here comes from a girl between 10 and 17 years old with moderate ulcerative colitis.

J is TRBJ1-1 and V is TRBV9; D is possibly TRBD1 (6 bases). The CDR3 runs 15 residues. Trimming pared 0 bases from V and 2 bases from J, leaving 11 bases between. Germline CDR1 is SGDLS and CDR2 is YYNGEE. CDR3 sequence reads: CASSVVEGGNTEAFF. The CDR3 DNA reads TGTGCCAGCAGCGTAGTAGAAGGGGGAAACACTGAAGCTTTCTTT. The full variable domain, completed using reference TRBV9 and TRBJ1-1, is DSGVTQTPKHLITATGQRVTLRCSPRSGDLSVYWYQQSLDQGLQFLIQYYNGEERAKGNILERFSAQQFPDLHSELNLSSLELGDSALYFCASSVVEGGNTEAFFGQGTRLTVV.

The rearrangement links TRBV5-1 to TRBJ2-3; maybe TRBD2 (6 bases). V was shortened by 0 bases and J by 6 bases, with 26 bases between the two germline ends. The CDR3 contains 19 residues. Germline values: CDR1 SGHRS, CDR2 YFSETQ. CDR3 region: CASSLEGLGRGIRGDTQYF. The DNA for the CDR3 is TGCGCCAGCAGCTTGGAGGGGCTGGGGCGCGGGATAAGAGGGGATACGCAGTATTTT.

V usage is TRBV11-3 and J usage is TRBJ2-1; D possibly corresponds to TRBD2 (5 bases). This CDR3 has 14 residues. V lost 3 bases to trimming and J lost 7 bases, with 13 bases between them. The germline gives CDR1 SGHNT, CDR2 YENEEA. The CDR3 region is CASSFSGSRNEQFF. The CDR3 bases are TGTGCCAGCAGCTTTTCGGGAAGTCGGAATGAGCAGTTCTTC.

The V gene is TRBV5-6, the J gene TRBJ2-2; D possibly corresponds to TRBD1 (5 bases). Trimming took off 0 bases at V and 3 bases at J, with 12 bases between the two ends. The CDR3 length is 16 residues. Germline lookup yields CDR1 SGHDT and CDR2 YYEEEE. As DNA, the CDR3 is TGTGCCAGCAGCTTGGCCCTCAAGACAGACACCGGGGAGCTGTTTTTT. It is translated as CASSLALKTDTGELFF. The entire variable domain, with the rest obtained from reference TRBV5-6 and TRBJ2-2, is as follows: DAGVTQSPTHLIKTRGQQVTLRCSPKSGHDTVSWYQQALGQGPQFIFQYYEEEERQRGNFPDRFSGHQFPNYSSELNVNALLLGDSALYLCASSLALKTDTGELFFGEGSRLTVL.

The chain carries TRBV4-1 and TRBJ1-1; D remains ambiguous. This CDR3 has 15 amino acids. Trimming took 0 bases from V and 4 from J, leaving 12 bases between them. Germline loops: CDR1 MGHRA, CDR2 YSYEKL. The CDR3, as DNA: TGCGCCAGCAGCCAAGAATCCAGGCTTATCACTGAAGCTTTCTTT. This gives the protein CASSQESRLITEAFF.

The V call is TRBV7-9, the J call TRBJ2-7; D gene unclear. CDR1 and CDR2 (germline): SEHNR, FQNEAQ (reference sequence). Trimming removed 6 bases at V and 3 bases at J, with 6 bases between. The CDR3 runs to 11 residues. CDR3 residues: CASSPLYEQYF. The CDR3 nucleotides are TGTGCCAGCAGTCCACTCTACGAGCAGTACTTC. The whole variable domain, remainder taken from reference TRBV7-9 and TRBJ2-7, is DTGVSQNPRHKITKRGQNVTFRCDPISEHNRLYWYRQTLGQGPEFLTYFQNEAQLEKSRLLSDRFSAERPKGSFSTLEIQRTEQGDSAMYLCASSPLYEQYFGPGTRLTVT.

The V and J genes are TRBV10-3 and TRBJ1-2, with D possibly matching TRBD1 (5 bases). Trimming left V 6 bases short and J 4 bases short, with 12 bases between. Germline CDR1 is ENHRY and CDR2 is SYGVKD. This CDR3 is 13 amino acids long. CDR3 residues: CAISHPGSYGYTF. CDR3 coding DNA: TGTGCCATCAGCCACCCAGGGTCCTATGGCTACACCTTC.

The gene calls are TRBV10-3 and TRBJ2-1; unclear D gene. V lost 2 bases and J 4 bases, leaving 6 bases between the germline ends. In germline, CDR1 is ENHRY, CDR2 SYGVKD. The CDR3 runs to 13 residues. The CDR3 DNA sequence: TGTGCCATCAGTGAGATGGGATACAATGAGCAGTTCTTC. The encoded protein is CAISEMGYNEQFF.

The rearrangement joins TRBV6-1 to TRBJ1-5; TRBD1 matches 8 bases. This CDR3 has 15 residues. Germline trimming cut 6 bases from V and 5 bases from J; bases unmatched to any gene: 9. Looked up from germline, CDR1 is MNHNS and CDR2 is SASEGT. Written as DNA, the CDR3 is TGTGCCAGCAGGAGGGACAGGCTTATAGATCAGCCCCAGCATTTT. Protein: CASRRDRLIDQPQHF.

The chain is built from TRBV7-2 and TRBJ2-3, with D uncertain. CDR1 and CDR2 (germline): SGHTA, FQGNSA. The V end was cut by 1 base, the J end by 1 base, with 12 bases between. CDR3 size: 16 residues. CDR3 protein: CASSLGANRGTDTQYF. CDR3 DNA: TGTGCCAGCAGCTTAGGGGCTAACCGGGGCACAGATACGCAGTATTTT.

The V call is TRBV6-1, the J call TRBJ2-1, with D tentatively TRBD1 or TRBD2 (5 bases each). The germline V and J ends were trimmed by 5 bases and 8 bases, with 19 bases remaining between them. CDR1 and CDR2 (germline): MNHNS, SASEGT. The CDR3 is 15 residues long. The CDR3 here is CASSRGGPLRDEQFF. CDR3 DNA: TGTGCCAGCAGTAGGGGTGGACCCCTGAGGGATGAGCAGTTCTTC.

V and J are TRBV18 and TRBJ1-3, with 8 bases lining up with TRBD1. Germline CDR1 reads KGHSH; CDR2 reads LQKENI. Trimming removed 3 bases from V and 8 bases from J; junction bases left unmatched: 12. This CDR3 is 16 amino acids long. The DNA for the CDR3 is TGTGCCAGCTCACCGACAGGGGTTCTTTTGGGAGACACCATATATTTT. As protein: CASSPTGVLLGDTIYF.

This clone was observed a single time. The CDR3 sequence is CASSRGQANSGNTIYF. The CDR3 coding sequence is TGCGCCAGCAGCCGCGGACAGGCCAACTCTGGAAACACCATATATTTT. The chain carries TRBV4-3 and TRBJ1-3, with 7 bases identical to TRBD1. This CDR3 spans 16 amino acids. After removal of 4 bases from V and 0 bases from J, the junction contained 6 bases not matched to a gene. The germline gives CDR1 LGHNA, CDR2 YSLEER.

CDR3 residues: CASSEQTSRPGNTIYF. Written as DNA, the CDR3 is TGTGCCAGCAGTGAACAGACCTCACGCCCTGGAAACACCATATATTTT. The chain is built from TRBV6-1 and TRBJ1-3; D ambiguous. The CDR3 extends over 16 amino acids. Trimming pared 2 bases from V and 2 bases from J, leaving 13 bases between. The germline gives CDR1 MNHNS, CDR2 SASEGT.

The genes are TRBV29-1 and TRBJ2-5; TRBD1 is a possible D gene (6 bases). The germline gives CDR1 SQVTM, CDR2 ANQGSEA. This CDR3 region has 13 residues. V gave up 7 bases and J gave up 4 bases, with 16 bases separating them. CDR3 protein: CSALLRGGETQYF. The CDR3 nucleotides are TGCAGCGCTCTACTACGAGGGGGAGAGACCCAGTACTTC.

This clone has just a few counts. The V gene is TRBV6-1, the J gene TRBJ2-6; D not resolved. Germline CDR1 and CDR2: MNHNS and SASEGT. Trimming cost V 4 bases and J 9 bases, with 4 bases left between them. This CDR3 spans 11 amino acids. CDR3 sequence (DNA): TGTGCCAGCAGTGCCTACAACGTCCTGACTTTC. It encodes CASSAYNVLTF.

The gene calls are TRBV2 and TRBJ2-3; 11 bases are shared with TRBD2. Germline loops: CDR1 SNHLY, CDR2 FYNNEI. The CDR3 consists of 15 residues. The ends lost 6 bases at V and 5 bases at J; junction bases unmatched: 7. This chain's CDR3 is CASRIAGGPVDTQYF. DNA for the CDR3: TGTGCCAGCAGGATAGCGGGGGGGCCGGTAGATACGCAGTATTTT.

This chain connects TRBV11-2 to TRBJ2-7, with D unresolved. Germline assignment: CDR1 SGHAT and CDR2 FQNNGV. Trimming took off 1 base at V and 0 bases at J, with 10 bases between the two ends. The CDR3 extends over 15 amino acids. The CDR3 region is CASSLVYSPSYEQYF. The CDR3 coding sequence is TGTGCCAGCAGCTTAGTGTACAGCCCCTCCTACGAGCAGTACTTC.

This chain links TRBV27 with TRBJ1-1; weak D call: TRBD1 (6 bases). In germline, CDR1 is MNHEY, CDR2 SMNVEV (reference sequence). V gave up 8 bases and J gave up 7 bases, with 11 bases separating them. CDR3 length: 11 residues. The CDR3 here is CASLKGGEAFF. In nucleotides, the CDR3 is TGTGCCAGCCTTAAAGGGGGTGAAGCTTTCTTT.

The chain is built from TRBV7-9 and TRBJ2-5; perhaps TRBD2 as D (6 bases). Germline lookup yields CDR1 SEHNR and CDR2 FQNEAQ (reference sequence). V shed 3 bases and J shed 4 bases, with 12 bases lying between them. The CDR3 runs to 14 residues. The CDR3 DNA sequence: TGTGCCAGCAGCTTCGGGAGTTTAGTAGAGACCCAGTACTTC. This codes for CASSFGSLVETQYF. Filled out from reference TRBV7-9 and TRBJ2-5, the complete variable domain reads DTGVSQNPRHKITKRGQNVTFRCDPISEHNRLYWYRQTLGQGPEFLTYFQNEAQLEKSRLLSDRFSAERPKGSFSTLEIQRTEQGDSAMYLCASSFGSLVETQYFGPGTRLLVL.

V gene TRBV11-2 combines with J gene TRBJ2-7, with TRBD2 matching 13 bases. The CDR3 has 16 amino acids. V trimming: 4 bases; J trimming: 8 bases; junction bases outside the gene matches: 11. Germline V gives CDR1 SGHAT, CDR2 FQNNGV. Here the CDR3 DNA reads TGTGCCAGCAGCTCAGACCGAACTAGCGGGAGGGCCCAGCAGTACTTC. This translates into CASSSDRTSGRAQQYF.

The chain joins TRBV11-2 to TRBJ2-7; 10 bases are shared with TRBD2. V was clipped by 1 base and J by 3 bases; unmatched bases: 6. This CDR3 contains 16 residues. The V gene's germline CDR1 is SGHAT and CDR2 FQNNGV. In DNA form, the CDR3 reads TGTGCCAGCAGCTTAGGGTTGGGGACTAGCGACTACGAGCAGTACTTC. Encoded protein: CASSLGLGTSDYEQYF.

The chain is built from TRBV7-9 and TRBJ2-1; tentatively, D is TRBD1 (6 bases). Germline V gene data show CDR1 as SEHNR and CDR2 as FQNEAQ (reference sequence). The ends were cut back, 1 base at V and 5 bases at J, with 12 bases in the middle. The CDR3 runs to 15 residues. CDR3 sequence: CASSLEQGSDNEQFF. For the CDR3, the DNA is TGTGCCAGCAGCTTAGAACAGGGCAGCGACAATGAGCAGTTCTTC.

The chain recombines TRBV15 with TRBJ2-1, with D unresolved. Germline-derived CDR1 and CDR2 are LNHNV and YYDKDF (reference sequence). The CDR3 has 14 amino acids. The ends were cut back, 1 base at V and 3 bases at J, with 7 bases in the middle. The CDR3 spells CATSRVPIYNEQFF. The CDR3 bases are TGTGCCACCAGCAGAGTCCCCATCTACAATGAGCAGTTCTTC.

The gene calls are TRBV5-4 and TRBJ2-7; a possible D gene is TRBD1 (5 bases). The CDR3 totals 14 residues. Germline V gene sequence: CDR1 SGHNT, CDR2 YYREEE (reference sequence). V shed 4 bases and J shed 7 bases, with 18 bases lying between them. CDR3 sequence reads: CASSPRQGNYEQYF. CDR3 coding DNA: TGTGCCAGCAGCCCCCGCCAGGGAAACTATGAGCAGTACTTC.

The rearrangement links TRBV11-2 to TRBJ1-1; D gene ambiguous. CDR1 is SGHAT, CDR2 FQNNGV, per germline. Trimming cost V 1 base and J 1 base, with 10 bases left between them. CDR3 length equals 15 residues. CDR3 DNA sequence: TGTGCCAGCAGCTTAGTCGGGGTGGAGAACACTGAAGCTTTCTTT. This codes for CASSLVGVENTEAFF.

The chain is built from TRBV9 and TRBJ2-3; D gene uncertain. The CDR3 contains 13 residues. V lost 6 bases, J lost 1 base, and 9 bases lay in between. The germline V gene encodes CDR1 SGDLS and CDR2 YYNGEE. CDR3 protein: CASNRGGTDTQYF. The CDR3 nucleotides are TGTGCCAGCAATCGTGGGGGCACAGATACGCAGTATTTT.